A selection of T cell receptor beta chains follows, all from one sample in a study of cytomegalovirus exposure and HLA in healthy donors. Profiled with immunoSEQ multiplex PCR; TCRdb holds only in-frame clones, not every one. The sample lists about 120,000 clones, 74% occurring once. Input material: PBMCs. These receptors were taken from a human donor in good health. The CDR3 runs from the conserved cysteine through the conserved F or W. D genes are given only for firm matches. Clone size, where shown, is once, few, many, or a class for clones that have expanded.

D gene	CDR3 length	clone size	J gene	V gene	CDR3 protein	CDR3 DNA
.	16	few	TRBJ1-6	TRBV23-1	CASSQSGALNNSPLHF	TGCGCCAGCAGTCAATCGGGGGCTCTGAATAATTCACCCCTCCACTTT
.	16	once	TRBJ2-1	TRBV5-4	CASSSPSRAPSNEQFF	TGTGCCAGCAGCTCCCCGTCCAGGGCCCCTTCCAATGAGCAGTTCTTC
.	14	.	TRBJ2-1	TRBV10-2	CASTAGLHRIEQFF	TGCGCCAGCACCGCAGGACTACACAGGATTGAGCAGTTCTTC
TRBD2	17	.	TRBJ2-3	TRBV15	CATSRPGLAGSEDTQYF	TGTGCCACCAGCAGGCCGGGACTAGCGGGATCAGAAGATACGCAGTATTTT
TRBD2	17	.	TRBJ2-3	TRBV4-2	CASSQDPLAGGRVAQYF	TGTGCCAGCAGCCAAGACCCCCTAGCGGGGGGGCGGGTTGCGCAGTATTTT
.	19	.	TRBJ2-2	TRBV9	CASSVVPGGRGRGTGELFF	TGTGCCAGCAGCGTAGTACCCGGGGGGCGCGGGAGAGGTACCGGGGAGCTGTTTTTT
TRBD1	16	few	TRBJ1-4	TRBV28	CASRWGLGTGNEKLFF	TGTGCCAGCAGATGGGGCCTAGGGACAGGGAATGAAAAACTGTTTTTT
.	17	.	TRBJ2-1	TRBV2	CASSDPGEKLLYNEQFF	TGTGCCAGCAGTGATCCGGGGGAGAAACTCCTTTACAATGAGCAGTTCTTC
.	14	few	TRBJ1-4	TRBV6-6	CASSYSDGDEKLFF	TGTGCCAGCAGTTACTCCGACGGAGATGAAAAACTGTTTTTT
TRBD2	18	.	TRBJ2-2	TRBV7-9	CASSLRRLAGGHTGELFF	TGTGCCAGCAGCTTACGGCGACTAGCGGGGGGCCACACCGGGGAGCTGTTTTTT
.	13	.	TRBJ1-3	TRBV15	CATSRDGSLTIYF	TGTGCCACCAGCAGAGATGGGAGCCTCACCATATATTTT
TRBD1	17	once	TRBJ1-2	TRBV5-6	CASSLMGQGVSSYGYTF	TGTGCCAGCAGCTTGATGGGACAGGGGGTTTCCAGCTATGGCTACACCTTC
.	11	.	TRBJ2-7	TRBV30	CAWGRSYEQYF	TGTGCCTGGGGCCGCTCCTACGAGCAGTACTTC
TRBD2	15	.	TRBJ2-1	TRBV30	CAWSVGTSAYNEQFF	TGTGCCTGGAGTGTGGGGACTAGCGCCTACAATGAGCAGTTCTTC
TRBD2	20	.	TRBJ2-2	TRBV5-1	CASSLRSGQRGPLGTGELFF	TGCGCCAGCAGCTTGCGGTCGGGGCAGCGGGGGCCCCTCGGGACCGGGGAGCTGTTTTTT
TRBD2	17	.	TRBJ2-2	TRBV7-2	CASSLPPSGGETGELFF	TGTGCCAGCAGCTTACCCCCTAGCGGGGGTGAAACCGGGGAGCTGTTTTTT
.	17	.	TRBJ2-3	TRBV7-6	CASSSPATLSRPDTQYF	TGTGCCAGCAGCTCCCCGGCCACACTCTCCAGGCCAGATACGCAGTATTTT
TRBD1	15	.	TRBJ1-1	TRBV4-1	CASSPYRGQTSEAFF	TGCGCCAGCAGCCCATACAGGGGGCAGACATCTGAAGCTTTCTTT
.	13	.	TRBJ2-7	TRBV7-9	CASSLDRNYEQYF	TGTGCCAGCAGCTTAGACAGAAATTACGAGCAGTACTTC
.	14	.	TRBJ2-1	TRBV27	CASSLYTGYNEQFF	TGTGCCAGCAGTTTATATACGGGGTACAATGAGCAGTTCTTC
TRBD2	16	.	TRBJ2-3	TRBV19	CASSVGVAGGTDTQYF	TGTGCCAGTAGTGTTGGAGTAGCGGGAGGTACAGATACGCAGTATTTT
.	14	.	TRBJ1-6	TRBV2	CASRVQGIGSPLHF	TGTGCCAGCAGGGTACAGGGTATCGGTTCACCCCTCCACTTT
TRBD1	13	.	TRBJ1-5	TRBV6-5	CASSYETGRPQHF	TGTGCCAGCAGTTACGAGACAGGGAGGCCCCAGCATTTT
.	14	.	TRBJ2-7	TRBV5-1	CASSLAGDTYEQYF	TGCGCCAGCAGCTTGGCCGGGGATACCTACGAGCAGTACTTC
.	14	once	TRBJ1-2	TRBV19	CASTIGGRDYGYTF	TGTGCCAGTACCATCGGGGGAAGGGACTATGGCTACACCTTC
.	14	.	TRBJ1-1	TRBV13	CASSLVARSGEAFF	TGTGCCAGCAGCTTAGTCGCCAGATCGGGTGAAGCTTTCTTT
TRBD2	17	few	TRBJ2-3	TRBV5-1	CASSLGEAGGLTDTQYF	TGCGCCAGCAGCTTGGGTGAGGCGGGGGGGCTCACAGATACGCAGTATTTT
TRBD1	14	.	TRBJ1-1	TRBV12-5	CASCVDRGNTEAFF	TGTGCTAGTTGTGTAGACAGGGGGAACACTGAAGCTTTCTTT
TRBD1	14	.	TRBJ1-1	TRBV7-2	CASSTGTGITEAFF	TGTGCCAGCAGCACCGGGACAGGGATCACTGAAGCTTTCTTT
TRBD2	18	.	TRBJ2-1	TRBV28	CASSSPGVAGGTYNEQFF	TGTGCCAGCAGCTCCCCTGGGGTAGCGGGAGGGACCTACAATGAGCAGTTCTTC
.	15	.	TRBJ1-5	TRBV4-2	CASSQLAGPNQPQHF	TGTGCCAGCAGCCAACTCGCAGGGCCCAATCAGCCCCAGCATTTT
.	15	few	TRBJ1-6	TRBV5-1	CASSLAGQGSSPLHF	TGCGCCAGCAGCTTGGCCGGCCAGGGAAGCTCACCCCTCCACTTT
.	14	.	TRBJ1-2	TRBV4-1	CASSQESVVRGYTF	TGCGCCAGCAGCCAAGAGTCTGTTGTCCGTGGCTACACCTTC
TRBD2	16	.	TRBJ2-3	TRBV4-3	CASSQAGRARTDTQYF	TGCGCCAGCAGCCAAGCAGGGAGGGCCCGCACAGATACGCAGTATTTT
TRBD1	15	.	TRBJ1-5	TRBV7-2	CASSTRTGSNQPQHF	TGTGCCAGCAGCACTCGGACAGGGAGCAATCAGCCCCAGCATTTT
.	19	.	TRBJ1-6	TRBV4-2	CASSQDRGGLSSYNSPLHF	TGTGCCAGCAGCCAAGATAGGGGGGGGCTCAGCTCCTATAATTCACCCCTCCACTTT
TRBD2	15	few	TRBJ2-1	TRBV4-2	CASSQDQLAGGKQFF	TGTGCCAGCAGCCAAGATCAACTAGCGGGAGGAAAACAGTTCTTC
.	11	.	TRBJ2-7	TRBV27	CASSSRYEQYF	TGTGCCAGCAGTTCCAGATACGAGCAGTACTTC
TRBD2	14	few	TRBJ2-2	TRBV29-1	CSVGGLSNTGELFF	TGCAGCGTGGGAGGGCTCTCCAACACCGGGGAGCTGTTTTTT
TRBD1	14	.	TRBJ1-1	TRBV10-3	CAITAQGPQGEAFF	TGTGCCATCACCGCACAGGGGCCCCAGGGTGAAGCTTTCTTT
.	14	.	TRBJ2-5	TRBV7-2	CASSLALAAETQYF	TGTGCCAGCAGCTTAGCGTTGGCGGCGGAGACCCAGTACTTC
.	14	once	TRBJ1-4	TRBV19	CASSIGGGPEKLFF	TGTGCCAGTAGTATAGGAGGGGGACCTGAAAAACTGTTTTTT
.	13	.	TRBJ2-7	TRBV30	CAWGSSASGEQYF	TGTGCCTGGGGTAGCAGCGCATCGGGCGAGCAGTACTTC
.	14	.	TRBJ2-3	TRBV6-5	CASSYGSSSDTQYF	TGTGCCAGCAGTTACGGTTCTAGCTCAGATACGCAGTATTTT
TRBD1	13	.	TRBJ1-1	TRBV5-5	CASKDRVGTEAFF	TGTGCCAGCAAAGACAGGGTAGGCACTGAAGCTTTCTTT
.	13	few	TRBJ1-2	TRBV28	CASSLTLGYGYTF	TGTGCCAGCAGTTTAACCCTCGGCTATGGCTACACCTTC
TRBD2	15	once	TRBJ2-7	TRBV28	CASRQPSGPYYEQYF	TGTGCCAGCAGGCAGCCTAGCGGGCCCTACTACGAGCAGTACTTC
.	13	.	TRBJ2-7	TRBV7-9	CASSFDSSYEQYF	TGTGCCAGCAGCTTTGACAGCTCCTACGAGCAGTACTTC
.	15	.	TRBJ1-1	TRBV6-4	CASSEGGNLNTEAFF	TGTGCCAGCAGTGAGGGGGGAAATCTGAACACTGAAGCTTTCTTT